This T cell receptor beta chain came from a study of shared T cell receptors in the human thymus. Germline V gives CDR1 MDHEN, CDR2 SYDVKM. V lost 8 bases to trimming and J lost 8 bases; unmatched junction nucleotides: 9. The length of the CDR3 is 13 residues. The repertoire was sequenced with immunoSEQ multiplex PCR; TCRdb's copy has only in-frame clones and lacks some. The sample includes 630,000 or so clones, more than 75% of them seen just once. In its sample, this clone was seen a few times. The same sample was also studied in work on human thymus T cells. That work adds: Resections from corrective heart surgery supplied the thymus tissue.

The sample taken for sequencing was thymocytes. This sequence originates from a boy under two years old with a congenital heart defect. V is TRBV28 and J is TRBJ2-1; TRBD1 matches 7 bases. CDR3 in DNA: TGTGCCAGCTTTAGGGGGCAGCCCTATGAGCAGTTCTTC. Residues: CASFRGQPYEQFF.